This passage covers 11 T cell receptor beta chains from one sample sequenced in a study of T cell responses to AZD1222 COVID-19 vaccine. Only in-frame clones appear in the TCRdb table, and some are missing; sequencing was by immunoSEQ multiplex PCR. Here the sample spans around 190,000 clones, 85% to 95% being singletons. This material consisted of peripheral blood, taken on day 0 of AZD1222 vaccination. Receptors were obtained from an adult in good health.

The J gene is TRBJ1-3, the V gene TRBV6-6, with D hard to call. V lost 4 bases and J 0 bases, leaving 10 bases between the germline ends. The CDR3 consists of 15 residues. Germline V CDR1 and CDR2: MNHNY, SVGAGI (reference sequence). The CDR3 spells CASSSSSYSGNTIYF. The DNA of the CDR3 is TGTGCCAGCAGTTCCTCTTCGTACTCTGGAAACACCATATATTTT.

The J gene is TRBJ1-6, the V gene TRBV27; no clear D. CDR1 and CDR2 (germline): MNHEY, SMNVEV (reference sequence). Trimming took off 11 bases at V and 3 bases at J, with 14 bases between the two ends. This CDR3 has 14 residues. This CDR3 is CASRLPDYNSPLHF. CDR3 nucleotide sequence: TGTGCCTCCAGGTTGCCAGACTATAATTCACCCCTCCACTTT.

The rearrangement joins TRBV27 to TRBJ2-7; D tentatively fits TRBD1 or TRBD2 (7 bases each). Deletions cut 4 bases from V and 4 bases from J, with 20 bases between. The CDR3 runs 16 residues. Germline V gene sequence: CDR1 MNHEY, CDR2 SMNVEV (reference sequence). CDR3 in DNA: TGTGCCAGCAGTTCCCTTGGGGGGGCAGGGGGTTACGAGCAGTACTTC. This gives the protein CASSSLGGAGGYEQYF.

This clone was detected a few times. V gene TRBV6-2 or TRBV6-3 combines with J gene TRBJ1-2, with TRBD1 matching 8 bases. Germline V gives CDR1 MNHEY, CDR2 SVGEGT. With 4 bases clipped from V and 5 bases from J, the junction kept 6 bases outside the gene matches. The CDR3 consists of 14 residues. The CDR3 protein is CASSSQGAWYGYTF. The CDR3 bases are TGTGCCAGCAGTTCCCAGGGGGCTTGGTATGGCTACACCTTC.

The chain links TRBV6-6 to TRBJ2-3, with D maybe TRBD1 (7 bases). The V gene's germline CDR1 is MNHNY and CDR2 SVGAGI (reference sequence). The CDR3 spans 17 residues. V shed 6 bases and J shed 3 bases, with 22 bases lying between them. CDR3 loop: CASRRQGLRGGTDTQYF. The DNA of the CDR3 is TGTGCCAGCAGACGACAGGGCCTTAGAGGGGGGACAGATACGCAGTATTTT.

In nucleotides, the CDR3 is TGTGCCAGCAGCGAACACCGGGACAGTAATTCACCCCTCCACTTT. It is translated as CASSEHRDSNSPLHF. The J gene is TRBJ1-6, the V gene TRBV2, with 7 bases identical to TRBD1. CDR1 and CDR2 from the germline V gene are SNHLY and FYNNEI. V shed 6 bases and J 6 bases; nucleotides not matched to a gene: 8. CDR3 length: 15 amino acids.

The chain uses TRBV7-9 and TRBJ1-4; D gene ambiguous. This CDR3 is built from 14 residues. The germline gives CDR1 SEHNR, CDR2 FQNEAQ (reference sequence). The V end was cut by 1 base, the J end by 4 bases, with 7 bases between. In DNA, the CDR3 is TGTGCCAGCAGCTTAGTACAGAGTAATGAAAAACTGTTTTTT. It codes for CASSLVQSNEKLFF.

The chain joins TRBV28 to TRBJ1-5; possible D gene TRBD1, 5 bases. The CDR3 consists of 13 residues. Germline values: CDR1 MDHEN, CDR2 SYDVKM. The germline V and J ends were trimmed by 5 bases and 2 bases, with 7 bases remaining between them. CDR3 protein: CASSATGNQPQHF. The CDR3 DNA follows: TGTGCCAGCAGTGCGACAGGCAATCAGCCCCAGCATTTT.

Written as DNA, the CDR3 is TGTGCCAGCAGCCAGCCATTCGCTAGCACAGATACGCAGTATTTT. Translation gives CASSQPFASTDTQYF. The chain recombines TRBV3-1 (or the pseudogene TRBV3-2) with TRBJ2-3, with no clear D. V was clipped by 3 bases and J by 0 bases, with 10 bases between them. The CDR3 consists of 15 residues. Looked up from germline, CDR1 is LGHDT and CDR2 is YNNKEL (reference sequence).

V gene TRBV5-1 combines with J gene TRBJ1-2; 9 bases line up with TRBD1. The ends lost 4 bases at V and 13 bases at J; junction bases unmatched: 11. The CDR3 spans 13 residues. The germline V gene encodes CDR1 SGHRS and CDR2 YFSETQ. This CDR3 reads CASSPGQGRFSTF. The CDR3 nucleotides read TGCGCCAGCAGCCCGGGACAGGGAAGGTTTAGCACCTTC. Full variable domain (outside the CDR3, taken from reference TRBV5-1 and TRBJ1-2): KAGVTQTPRYLIKTRGQQVTLSCSPISGHRSVSWYQQTPGQGLQFLFEYFSETQRNKGNFPGRFSGRQFSNSRSEMNVSTLELGDSALYLCASSPGQGRFSTFGSGTRLTVV.

This rearrangement joins TRBV27 to TRBJ1-5; D gene ambiguous. Germline loops: CDR1 MNHEY, CDR2 SMNVEV (reference sequence). V was pared by 10 bases and J by 2 bases, with 9 bases between. This CDR3 has 12 amino acids. The CDR3 nucleotides read TGTGCCACCAGATCTCGCAATCAGCCCCAGCATTTT. It is translated as CATRSRNQPQHF.